Listed below are T cell receptor beta chains from one sample, sequenced in a study of shared clonotypes between healthy human individuals. Some clones are missing from TCRdb's copy, which holds only in-frame ones; the method was immunoSEQ multiplex PCR. The sample comprises 1 million to 1.2 million clones, about 72% of which are singletons, and roughly 0.83% rests with the top ten. What was sequenced was memory CD4+ T cells from PBMCs. These receptor sequences come from a man aged 18 to 29 in good health. Some clones in this sample may be carry-over from other donors' samples. Both conserved end residues are part of each CDR3. Each record gives: CDR3 length, clone size, D gene, J gene, V gene, CDR3 DNA, CDR3 protein. A D gene is named only where the DNA matches it firmly. Rows may omit the clone size; those that give it use once, few, many or a size class.

>17|many|TRBD2|TRBJ2-7|TRBV28
TGTGCCAGCCCCCCCTCCTCGAGGCGGGAGAAAGGGTACGAGCAGTACTTC
CASPPSSRREKGYEQYF
>15|NA|NA|TRBJ2-2|TRBV6-1
TGTGCCAGCAGTGCCAATAGCGTGAACACCGGGGAGCTGTTTTTT
CASSANSVNTGELFF
>14|once|NA|TRBJ1-2|TRBV29-1
TGCAGCGGAAAGGGGGGACCCGCTAACTATGGCTACACCTTC
CSGKGGPANYGYTF
>13|NA|TRBD2|TRBJ2-3|TRBV2
TGTGCCAGCAGCCTGGGAGGGACAGATACGCAGTATTTT
CASSLGGTDTQYF
>16|NA|NA|TRBJ1-1|TRBV28
TGTGCCAGCAGTTTATTTGGGCCCGGGGAGGGGGCTGAAGCTTTCTTT
CASSLFGPGEGAEAFF
>15|NA|NA|TRBJ2-5|TRBV25-1
TGTGCCAGCAGTGAATATGAAGGGGGTGGCGAGACCCAGTACTTC
CASSEYEGGGETQYF
>13|NA|NA|TRBJ2-7|TRBV27
TGTGCCAGCAGTTTAGAGGGAACCCACGAGCAGTACTTC
CASSLEGTHEQYF
>14|NA|NA|TRBJ2-1|TRBV5-1
TGCGCCAGCAGCGAGGACTTATCCTACAATGAGCAGTTCTTC
CASSEDLSYNEQFF
>16|NA|TRBD2|TRBJ2-1|TRBV28
TGTGCCAGCAGTTTGGAACTAGCGGCCCCTTACAATGAGCAGTTCTTC
CASSLELAAPYNEQFF
>14|few|NA|TRBJ1-1|TRBV5-1
TGCGCCAGCAGCTACGACAGCCGGAACACTGAAGCTTTCTTT
CASSYDSRNTEAFF
>16|few|NA|TRBJ2-5|TRBV28
TGTGCCAGCAGTTCGGGCCTTTTGGGCAGAGAAAAGACCCAGTACTTC
CASSSGLLGREKTQYF
>13|NA|NA|TRBJ1-5|TRBV29-1
TGCAGCGTTGTTTTCAGGGTAGGTCAGCCCCAGCATTTT
CSVVFRVGQPQHF
>14|NA|NA|TRBJ1-2|TRBV18
TGTGCCAGCTCACCAACGACAGGAGATGATGGCTACACCTTC
CASSPTTGDDGYTF
>15|NA|TRBD2|TRBJ2-7|TRBV18
TGTGCCAGCTCACCGACTAGCGGGGCCACTTACGAGCAGTACTTC
CASSPTSGATYEQYF
>18|few|TRBD2|TRBJ2-2|TRBV10-3
TGTGCCATCAGTAGAGTGTCCTTAGCGGGTTCGAACACCGGGGAGCTGTTTTTT
CAISRVSLAGSNTGELFF
>13|once|NA|TRBJ2-7|TRBV10-3
TGTGCCACCGCGACAGATTTTGCTAACGAGCAGTACTTC
CATATDFANEQYF
>15|NA|NA|TRBJ2-7|TRBV7-8
TGTGCCAGCAGCTCCCCAGCCAAGGTATCCTACGAGCAGTACTTC
CASSSPAKVSYEQYF
>14|NA|NA|TRBJ1-2|TRBV5-4
TGTGCCAGCAGCTCCCTTTGGGGCCTGGCTGGCTACACCTTC
CASSSLWGLAGYTF
>14|NA|TRBD1|TRBJ2-3|TRBV5-1
TGCGCCAGCAGCCCCAGACAGGGTCCAGATACGCAGTATTTT
CASSPRQGPDTQYF
>14|NA|NA|TRBJ1-5|TRBV6-6
TGTGCCAGCACTCGCGGCAGTCCCAATCAGCCCCAGCATTTT
CASTRGSPNQPQHF
>15|NA|TRBD2|TRBJ2-5|TRBV28
TGTGCCAGCAGCTTACCTGGACTAGCGGGGAAGACCCAGTACTTC
CASSLPGLAGKTQYF
>13|NA|NA|TRBJ1-1|TRBV28
TGTGCCAGCAGTTTATTGCAGGGCCTTGAAGCTTTCTTT
CASSLLQGLEAFF
>14|few|NA|TRBJ1-1|TRBV5-1
TGCGCCAGCAGCTTCGAGGGGCAAGGCACTGAAGCTTTCTTT
CASSFEGQGTEAFF
>14|NA|NA|TRBJ2-3|TRBV5-4
TGTGCCAGCAGCAGAATCGGGAGCACAGATACGCAGTATTTT
CASSRIGSTDTQYF
>17|NA|TRBD2|TRBJ2-3|TRBV9
TGTGCCAGCAGCGTAGGAGGCGGGAGGGCCTCTGCAGATACGCAGTATTTT
CASSVGGGRASADTQYF
>17|NA|NA|TRBJ2-5|TRBV5-1
TGCGCCAGCAGCTTCGGCGGCTCGGGATTGATTAGAGAGACCCAGTACTTC
CASSFGGSGLIRETQYF
>11|once|NA|TRBJ1-1|TRBV20-1
TGCAGGGGATCGGGGAACACTGAAGCTTTCTTT
CRGSGNTEAFF
>14|NA|NA|TRBJ2-3|TRBV5-1
TGCGCCAGCACCTTAAGTACTAGCACAGATACGCAGTATTTT
CASTLSTSTDTQYF
>13|NA|NA|TRBJ2-7|TRBV27
TGTGCCAGCAGTCCCCTAGGGGAATACGAGCAGTACTTC
CASSPLGEYEQYF
>15|few|NA|TRBJ1-1|TRBV4-1
TGCGCCAGCAGCCATGGACCCGGGGTGAACACTGAAGCTTTCTTT
CASSHGPGVNTEAFF
>15|once|NA|TRBJ2-2|TRBV2
TGTGCCAGCAGGGACGACTCCCTGGGGGCCGGGGAGCTGTTTTTT
CASRDDSLGAGELFF
>14|few|NA|TRBJ1-5|TRBV2
TGTGCCAGCAGTGACCGGGGCCCCAATCAGCCCCAGCATTTT
CASSDRGPNQPQHF
>12|NA|NA|TRBJ2-7|TRBV7-2
TGTGCCAGCAGCCCCACTGGCTACGAGCAGTACTTC
CASSPTGYEQYF
>14|NA|TRBD1|TRBJ1-4|TRBV5-1
TGCGCCAGCAGCCTGGGGGACAGGGGTGAAAAACTGTTTTTT
CASSLGDRGEKLFF
>13|NA|TRBD1|TRBJ1-1|TRBV14
TGTGCCAGCAGCCAAGCAGGGGGTAGCTTAACTTTCTTT
CASSQAGGSLTFF
>16|NA|TRBD1|TRBJ2-2|TRBV5-5
TGTGCCAGCAGCTTGGTAGGGGGCAGCTCCACCGGGGAGCTGTTTTTT
CASSLVGGSSTGELFF
>15|NA|NA|TRBJ2-1|TRBV7-2
TGTGCCAGCAGCCCCGGTCCACTCCGGAGCAATGAGCAGTTCTTC
CASSPGPLRSNEQFF
>16|NA|TRBD1|TRBJ1-3|TRBV7-9
TGTGCCAGCAGCTTACCCGGGACAGCCTTTAGAAACACCATATATTTT
CASSLPGTAFRNTIYF
>14|NA|NA|TRBJ1-3|TRBV11-2
TGTGCCAGCAGCTTCTCCTCGCCAGGAAACACCATATATTTT
CASSFSSPGNTIYF
>13|NA|TRBD1|TRBJ1-2|TRBV4-2
TGTGCCAGCAGGCAACAGGGGCGTGATGGCTACACCTTC
CASRQQGRDGYTF